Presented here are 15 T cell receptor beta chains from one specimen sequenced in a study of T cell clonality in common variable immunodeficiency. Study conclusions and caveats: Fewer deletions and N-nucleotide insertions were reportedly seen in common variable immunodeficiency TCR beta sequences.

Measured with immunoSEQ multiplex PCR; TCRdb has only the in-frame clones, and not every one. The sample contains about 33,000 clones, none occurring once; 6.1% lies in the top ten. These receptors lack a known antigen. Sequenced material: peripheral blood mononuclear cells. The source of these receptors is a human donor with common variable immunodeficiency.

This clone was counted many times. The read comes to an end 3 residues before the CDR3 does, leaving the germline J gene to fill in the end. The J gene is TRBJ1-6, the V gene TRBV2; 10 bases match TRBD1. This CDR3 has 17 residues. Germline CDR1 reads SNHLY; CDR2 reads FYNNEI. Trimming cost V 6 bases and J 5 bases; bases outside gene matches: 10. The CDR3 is CASRRGFGTGDNSPLHF. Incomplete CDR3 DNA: TGTGCCAGCAGGCGGGGTTTCGGGACAGGGGATAATTCACCC.

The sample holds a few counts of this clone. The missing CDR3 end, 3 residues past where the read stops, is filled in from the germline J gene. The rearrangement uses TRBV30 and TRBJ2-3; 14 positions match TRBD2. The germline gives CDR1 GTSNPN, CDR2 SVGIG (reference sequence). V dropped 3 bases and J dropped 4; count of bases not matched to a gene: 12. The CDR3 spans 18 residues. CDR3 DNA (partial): TGTGCCTGGAGGCGCCTGAGACTAGCGGGGGGGCCGGCAGATACG. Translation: CAWRRLRLAGGPADT. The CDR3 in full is CAWRRLRLAGGPADTQYF.

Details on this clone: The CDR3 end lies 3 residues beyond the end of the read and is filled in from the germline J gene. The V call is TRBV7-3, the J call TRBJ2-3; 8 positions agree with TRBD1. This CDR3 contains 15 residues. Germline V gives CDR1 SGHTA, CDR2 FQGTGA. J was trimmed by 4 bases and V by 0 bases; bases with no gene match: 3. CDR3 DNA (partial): TGTGCCAGCAGCTTAACGGGGGGACAGGCAGATACG. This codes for CASSLTGGQADT. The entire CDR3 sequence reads CASSLTGGQADTQYF.

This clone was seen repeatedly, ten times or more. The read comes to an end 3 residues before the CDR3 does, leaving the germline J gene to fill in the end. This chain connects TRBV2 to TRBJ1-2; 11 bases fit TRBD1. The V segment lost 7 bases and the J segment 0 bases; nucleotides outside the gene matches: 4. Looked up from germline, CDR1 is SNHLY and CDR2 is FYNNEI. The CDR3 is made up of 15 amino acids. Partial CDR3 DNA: TGTGCCAGCAAGGACAGGGGGCCCACTAACTATGGC. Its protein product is CASKDRGPTNYG. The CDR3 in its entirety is CASKDRGPTNYGYTF.

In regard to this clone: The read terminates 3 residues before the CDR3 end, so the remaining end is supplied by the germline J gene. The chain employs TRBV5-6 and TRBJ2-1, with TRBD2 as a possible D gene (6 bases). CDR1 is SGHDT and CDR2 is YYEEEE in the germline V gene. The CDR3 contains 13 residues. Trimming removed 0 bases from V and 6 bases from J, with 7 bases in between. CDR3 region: CASSLGRGNEQFF. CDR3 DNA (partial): TGTGCCAGCAGCTTGGGGCGGGGCAATGAG.

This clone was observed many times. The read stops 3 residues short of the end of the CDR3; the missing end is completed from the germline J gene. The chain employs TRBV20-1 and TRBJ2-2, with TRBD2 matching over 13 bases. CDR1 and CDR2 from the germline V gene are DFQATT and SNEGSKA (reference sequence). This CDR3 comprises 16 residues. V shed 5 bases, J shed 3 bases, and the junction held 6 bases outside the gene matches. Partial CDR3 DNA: TGCAGTGCTGGCGCTACTAGCGGGGGGGACACCGGGGAG. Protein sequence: CSAGATSGGDTGE. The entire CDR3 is CSAGATSGGDTGELFF.

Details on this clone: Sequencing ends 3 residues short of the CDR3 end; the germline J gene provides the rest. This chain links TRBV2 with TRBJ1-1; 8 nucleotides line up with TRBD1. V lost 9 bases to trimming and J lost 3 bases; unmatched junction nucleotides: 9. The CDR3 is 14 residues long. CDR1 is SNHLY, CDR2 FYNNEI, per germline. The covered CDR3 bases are TGTGCCAGGGAGACAGGGGAGTCGGACACTGAA. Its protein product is CARETGESDTE. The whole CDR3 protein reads CARETGESDTEAFF.

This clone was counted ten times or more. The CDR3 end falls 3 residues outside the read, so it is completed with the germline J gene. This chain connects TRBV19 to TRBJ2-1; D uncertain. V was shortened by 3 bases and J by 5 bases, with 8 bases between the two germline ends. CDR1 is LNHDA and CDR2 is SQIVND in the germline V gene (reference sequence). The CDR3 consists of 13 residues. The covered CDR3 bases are TGTGCCAGTAGTATTGTCCGGGACAATGAG. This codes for CASSIVRDNE. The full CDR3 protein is CASSIVRDNEQFF.

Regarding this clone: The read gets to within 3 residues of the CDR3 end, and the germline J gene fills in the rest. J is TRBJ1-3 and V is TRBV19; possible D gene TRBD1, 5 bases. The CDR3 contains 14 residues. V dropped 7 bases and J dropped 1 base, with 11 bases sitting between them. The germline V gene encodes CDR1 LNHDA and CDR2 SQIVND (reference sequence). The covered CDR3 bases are TGTGCCAGTAAGGGAGGGGCTTCTGGAAACACC. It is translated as CASKGGASGNT. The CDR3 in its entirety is CASKGGASGNTIYF.

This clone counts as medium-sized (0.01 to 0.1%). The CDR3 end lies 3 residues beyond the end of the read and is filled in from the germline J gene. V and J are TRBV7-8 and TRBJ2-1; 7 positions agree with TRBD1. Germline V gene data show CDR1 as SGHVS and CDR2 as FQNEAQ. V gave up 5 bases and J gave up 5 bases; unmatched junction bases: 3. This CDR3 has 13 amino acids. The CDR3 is CASSLQGDNEQFF. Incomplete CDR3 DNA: TGTGCCAGCAGCCTCCAGGGGGACAATGAG.

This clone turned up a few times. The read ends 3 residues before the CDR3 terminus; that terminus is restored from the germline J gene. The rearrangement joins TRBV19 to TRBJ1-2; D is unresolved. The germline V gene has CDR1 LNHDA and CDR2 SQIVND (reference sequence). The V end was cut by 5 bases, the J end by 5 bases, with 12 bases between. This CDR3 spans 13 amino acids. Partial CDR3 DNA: TGTGCCAGTAGTTTGCAGAATCTTTATGGC. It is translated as CASSLQNLYG. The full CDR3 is CASSLQNLYGYTF.

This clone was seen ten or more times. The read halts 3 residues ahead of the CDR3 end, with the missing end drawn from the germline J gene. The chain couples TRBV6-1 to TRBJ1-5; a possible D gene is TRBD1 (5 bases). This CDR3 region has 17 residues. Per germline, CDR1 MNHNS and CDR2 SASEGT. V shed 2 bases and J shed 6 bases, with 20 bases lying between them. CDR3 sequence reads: CASSEPHFRGFGQPQHF. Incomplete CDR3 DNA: TGTGCCAGCAGTGAACCCCACTTTAGGGGTTTCGGTCAGCCC.

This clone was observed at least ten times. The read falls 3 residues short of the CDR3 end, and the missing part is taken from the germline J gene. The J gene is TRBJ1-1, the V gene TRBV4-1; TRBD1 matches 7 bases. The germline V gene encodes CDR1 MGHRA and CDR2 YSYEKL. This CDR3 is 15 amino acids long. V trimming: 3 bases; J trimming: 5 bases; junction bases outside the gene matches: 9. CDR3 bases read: TGCGCCAGCAGCCACTCTCAGGGGGAAGGAACTGAA. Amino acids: CASSHSQGEGTE. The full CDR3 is CASSHSQGEGTEAFF.

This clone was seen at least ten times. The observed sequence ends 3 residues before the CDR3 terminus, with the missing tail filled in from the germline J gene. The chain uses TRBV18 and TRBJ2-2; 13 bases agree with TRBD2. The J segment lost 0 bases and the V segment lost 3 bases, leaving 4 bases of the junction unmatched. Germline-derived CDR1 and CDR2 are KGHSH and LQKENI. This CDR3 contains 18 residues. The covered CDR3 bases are TGTGCCAGCTCACCCCGACTAGCGGGGGGTACGAACACCGGGGAG. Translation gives CASSPRLAGGTNTGE. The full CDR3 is CASSPRLAGGTNTGELFF.

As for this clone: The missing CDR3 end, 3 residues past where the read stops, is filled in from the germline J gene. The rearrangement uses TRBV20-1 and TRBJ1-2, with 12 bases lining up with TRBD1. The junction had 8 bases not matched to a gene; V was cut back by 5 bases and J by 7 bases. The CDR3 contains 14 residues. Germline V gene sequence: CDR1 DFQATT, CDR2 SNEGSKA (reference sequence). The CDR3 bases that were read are TGCAGTGCTTTCGCGGGACAGGGGGCGCGTGGC. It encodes CSAFAGQGARG. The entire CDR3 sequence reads CSAFAGQGARGYTF.